The text below deals with one TCR beta chain. Its antigen is currently unknown. From germline, CDR1 is ENHRY and CDR2 SYGVKD. The CDR3 spans 15 residues. The ends were cut back, 0 bases at V and 4 bases at J, with 12 bases in the middle. RNA totalling roughly 0.5 to 1 ug underwent reverse transcription with random hexamers. Amplification of TCR beta CDR3 used immunoSEQ multiplex PCR across 54 Vbeta and 13 Jbeta. TCRdb reprocessed the immunoSEQ multiplex PCR reads with MiXCR, giving one entry per CDR3 protein. The profile covers approximately 210,000 distinct CDR3 sequences, with approximately 94% appearing a single time and 0.15% to 0.2% taken by the ten largest. This record belongs to a study of CD8 T cells in Susac syndrome. Blood CD8+ and CD4+ T cells underwent high-throughput TCR beta sequencing. The study, taken as a whole, reports: None of the CD4+ T cell repertoires in Susac syndrome showed clonal expansion.

This receptor was obtained from a human donor with Susac syndrome. Sample: CD4+ T cells from PBMCs. The chain is built from TRBV10-3 and TRBJ1-1; D may be TRBD1 (5 bases). The CDR3 region is CAISESAREGTEAFF. DNA of the CDR3: TGTGCCATCAGTGAGTCTGCCAGGGAGGGCACTGAAGCTTTCTTT.